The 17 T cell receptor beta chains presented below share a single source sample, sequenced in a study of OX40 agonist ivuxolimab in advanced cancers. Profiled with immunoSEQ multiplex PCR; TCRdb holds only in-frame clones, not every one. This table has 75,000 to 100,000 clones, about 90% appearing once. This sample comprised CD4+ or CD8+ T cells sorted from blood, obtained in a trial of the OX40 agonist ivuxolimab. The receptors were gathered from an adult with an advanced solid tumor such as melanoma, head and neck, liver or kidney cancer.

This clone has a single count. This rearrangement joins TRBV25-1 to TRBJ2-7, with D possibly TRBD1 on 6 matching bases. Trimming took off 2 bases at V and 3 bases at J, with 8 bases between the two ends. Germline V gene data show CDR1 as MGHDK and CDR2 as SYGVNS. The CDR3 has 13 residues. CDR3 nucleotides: TGTGCCAGCAGTGAAGGGGGCGGCTACGAGCAGTACTTC. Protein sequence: CASSEGGGYEQYF.

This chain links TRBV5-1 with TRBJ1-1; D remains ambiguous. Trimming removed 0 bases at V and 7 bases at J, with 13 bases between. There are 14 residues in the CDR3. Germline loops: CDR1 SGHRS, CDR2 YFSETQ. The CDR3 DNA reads TGCGCCAGCAGCTTGGTAGGGCCCGAGGGTGAAGCTTTCTTT. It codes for CASSLVGPEGEAFF.

CDR3 DNA: TGTGCCAGCAGTTTCCGGGGCAACGTGAACACCGGGGAGCTGTTTTTT. Amino acids: CASSFRGNVNTGELFF. This chain uses TRBV28 with TRBJ2-2; D possibly uses TRBD1 or TRBD2 (5 bases each). This CDR3 has 16 amino acids. Germline V lookup: CDR1 MDHEN, CDR2 SYDVKM. The V end was cut by 3 bases, the J end by 1 base, with 12 bases between.

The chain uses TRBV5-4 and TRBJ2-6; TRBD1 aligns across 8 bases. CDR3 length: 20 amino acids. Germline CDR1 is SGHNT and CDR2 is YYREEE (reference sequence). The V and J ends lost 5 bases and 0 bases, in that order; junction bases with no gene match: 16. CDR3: CASRPGTGGSALSGANVLTF. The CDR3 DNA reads TGTGCCAGCAGGCCCGGGACAGGTGGTTCGGCACTCTCTGGGGCCAACGTCCTGACTTTC.

The CDR3 DNA sequence: TGTGCCAGCAGCTTAGAGGCTAGCGGGACTGCTACGCAGTATTTT. Amino acid sequence: CASSLEASGTATQYF. The chain is built from TRBV11-3 and TRBJ2-3, with 9 positions matching TRBD2. CDR1 is SGHNT, CDR2 YENEEA, per germline. Unmatched junction bases numbered 6, after V lost 0 bases and J lost 8 bases. This CDR3 region has 15 residues.

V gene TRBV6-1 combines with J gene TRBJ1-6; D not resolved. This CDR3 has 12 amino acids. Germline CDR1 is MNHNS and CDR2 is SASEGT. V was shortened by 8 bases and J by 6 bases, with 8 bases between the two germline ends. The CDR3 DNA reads TGTGCCAGCGGGTGGAGTAATTCACCCCTCCACTTT. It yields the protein CASGWSNSPLHF.

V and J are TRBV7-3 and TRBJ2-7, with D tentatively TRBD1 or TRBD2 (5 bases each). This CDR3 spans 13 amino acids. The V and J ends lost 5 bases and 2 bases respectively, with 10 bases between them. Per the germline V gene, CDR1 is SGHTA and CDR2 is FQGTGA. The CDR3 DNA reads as TGTGCCAGCAGCAGGGACGGCACCTACGAGCAGTACTTC. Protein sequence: CASSRDGTYEQYF.

Here the CDR3 reads CASSLLGVNTEAFF. CDR3 DNA: TGTGCCAGCAGCTTACTTGGGGTGAACACTGAAGCTTTCTTT. The chain has TRBV7-9 and TRBJ1-1; no definite D call. This CDR3 contains 14 residues. V lost 2 bases to trimming and J lost 0 bases, with 7 bases between them. The germline V gene has CDR1 SEHNR and CDR2 FQNEAQ (reference sequence).

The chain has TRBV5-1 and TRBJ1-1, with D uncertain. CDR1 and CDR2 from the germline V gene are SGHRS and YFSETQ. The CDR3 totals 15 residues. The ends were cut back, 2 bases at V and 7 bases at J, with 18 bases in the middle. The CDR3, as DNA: TGCGCCAGCAGCTTCGACCTGAATCCAGTGAGTGAAGCTTTCTTT. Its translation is CASSFDLNPVSEAFF. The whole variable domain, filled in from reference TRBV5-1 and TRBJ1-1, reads KAGVTQTPRYLIKTRGQQVTLSCSPISGHRSVSWYQQTPGQGLQFLFEYFSETQRNKGNFPGRFSGRQFSNSRSEMNVSTLELGDSALYLCASSFDLNPVSEAFFGQGTRLTVV.

CDR3: CASRARGYEQYF. The CDR3 bases are TGTGCCAGCAGGGCCAGGGGGTACGAGCAGTACTTC. This rearrangement joins TRBV27 to TRBJ2-7; 7 positions match TRBD1. This CDR3 has 12 amino acids. Germline CDR1 and CDR2: MNHEY and SMNVEV (reference sequence). Trimming removed 6 bases from V and 4 bases from J; junction bases left unmatched: 3.

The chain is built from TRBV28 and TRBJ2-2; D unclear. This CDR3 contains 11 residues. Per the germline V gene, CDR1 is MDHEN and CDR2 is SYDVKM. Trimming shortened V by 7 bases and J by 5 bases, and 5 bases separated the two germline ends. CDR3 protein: CASTITGELFF. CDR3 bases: TGTGCCAGCACCATTACCGGGGAGCTGTTTTTT. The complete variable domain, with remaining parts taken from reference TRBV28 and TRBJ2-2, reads DVKVTQSSRYLVKRTGEKVFLECVQDMDHENMFWYRQDPGLGLRLIYFSYDVKMKEKGDIPEGYSVSREKKERFSLILESASTNQTSMYLCASTITGELFFGEGSRLTVL.

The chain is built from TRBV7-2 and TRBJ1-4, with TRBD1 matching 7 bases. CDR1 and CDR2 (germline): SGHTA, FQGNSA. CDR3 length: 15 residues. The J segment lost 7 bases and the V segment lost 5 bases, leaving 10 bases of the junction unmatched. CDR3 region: CASSPTGTAGEKLFF. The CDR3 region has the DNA TGTGCCAGCAGCCCGACCGGGACAGCCGGTGAAAAACTGTTTTTT.

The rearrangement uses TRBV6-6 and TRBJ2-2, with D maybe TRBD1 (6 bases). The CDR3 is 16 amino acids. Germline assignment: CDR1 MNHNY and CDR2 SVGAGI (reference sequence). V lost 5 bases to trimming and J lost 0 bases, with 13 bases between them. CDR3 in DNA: TGTGCCAGCAGTACCCCAGGGGCGGCGAACACCGGGGAGCTGTTTTTT. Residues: CASSTPGAANTGELFF.

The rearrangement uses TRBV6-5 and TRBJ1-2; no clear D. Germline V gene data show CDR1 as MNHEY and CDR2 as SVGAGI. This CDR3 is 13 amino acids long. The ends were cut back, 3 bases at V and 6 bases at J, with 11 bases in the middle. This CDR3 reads CASSYSQINGYTF. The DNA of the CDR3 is TGTGCCAGCAGTTATTCACAGATTAATGGCTACACCTTC.

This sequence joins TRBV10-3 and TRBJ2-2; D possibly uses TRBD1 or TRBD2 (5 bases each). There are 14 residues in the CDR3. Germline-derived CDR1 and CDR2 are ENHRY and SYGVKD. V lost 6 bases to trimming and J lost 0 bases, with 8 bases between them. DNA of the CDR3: TGTGCCATCAGATGGGGGACGAACACCGGGGAGCTGTTTTTT. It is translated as CAIRWGTNTGELFF.

The CDR3 region is CAISRDSNTEAFF. CDR3 coding DNA: TGTGCCATCAGCCGGGACAGTAACACTGAAGCTTTCTTT. The rearrangement links TRBV10-3 to TRBJ1-1, with 7 bases matching TRBD1. Germline loops: CDR1 ENHRY, CDR2 SYGVKD. The CDR3 runs 13 residues. V lost 6 bases to trimming and J lost 2 bases; unmatched junction nucleotides: 3.

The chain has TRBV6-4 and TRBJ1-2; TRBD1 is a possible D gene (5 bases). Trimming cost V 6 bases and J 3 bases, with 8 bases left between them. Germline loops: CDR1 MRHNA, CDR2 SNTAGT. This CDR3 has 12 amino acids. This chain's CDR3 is CASRGTDYGYTF. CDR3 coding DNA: TGTGCCAGCAGGGGGACGGACTATGGCTACACCTTC.